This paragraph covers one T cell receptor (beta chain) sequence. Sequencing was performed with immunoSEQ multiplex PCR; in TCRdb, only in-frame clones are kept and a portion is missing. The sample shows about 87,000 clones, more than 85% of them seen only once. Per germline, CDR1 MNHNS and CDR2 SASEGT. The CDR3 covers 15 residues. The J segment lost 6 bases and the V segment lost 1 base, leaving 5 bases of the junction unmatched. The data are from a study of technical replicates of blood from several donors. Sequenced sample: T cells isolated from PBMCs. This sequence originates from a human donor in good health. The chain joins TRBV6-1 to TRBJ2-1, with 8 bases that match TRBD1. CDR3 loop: CASSEGDRLINEQFF. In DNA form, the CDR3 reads TGTGCCAGCAGTGAAGGGGACAGGCTAATCAATGAGCAGTTCTTC.